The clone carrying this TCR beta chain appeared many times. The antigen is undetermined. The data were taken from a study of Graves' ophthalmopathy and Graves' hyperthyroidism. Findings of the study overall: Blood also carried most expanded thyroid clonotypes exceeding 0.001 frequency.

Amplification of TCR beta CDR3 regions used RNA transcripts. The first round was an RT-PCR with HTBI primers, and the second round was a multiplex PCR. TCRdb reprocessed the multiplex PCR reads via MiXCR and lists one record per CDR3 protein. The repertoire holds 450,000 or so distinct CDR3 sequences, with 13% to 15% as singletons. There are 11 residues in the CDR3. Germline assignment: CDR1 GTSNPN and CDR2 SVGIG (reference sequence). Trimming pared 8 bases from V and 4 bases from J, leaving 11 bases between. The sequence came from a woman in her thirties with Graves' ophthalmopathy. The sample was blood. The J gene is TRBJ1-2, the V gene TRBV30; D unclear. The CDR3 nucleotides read TGTGCCCTCGGGGTTGCCTATGGCTACACCTTC. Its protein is CALGVAYGYTF.